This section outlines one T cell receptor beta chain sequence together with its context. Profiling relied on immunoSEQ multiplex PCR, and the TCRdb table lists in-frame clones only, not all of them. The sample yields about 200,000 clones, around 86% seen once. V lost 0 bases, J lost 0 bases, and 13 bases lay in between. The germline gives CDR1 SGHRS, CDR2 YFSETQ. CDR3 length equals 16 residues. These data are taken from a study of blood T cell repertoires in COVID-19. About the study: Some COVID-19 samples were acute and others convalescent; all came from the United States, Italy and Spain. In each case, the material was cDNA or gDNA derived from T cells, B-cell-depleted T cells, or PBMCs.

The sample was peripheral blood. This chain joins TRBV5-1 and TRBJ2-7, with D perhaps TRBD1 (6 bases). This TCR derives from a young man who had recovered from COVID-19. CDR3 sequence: CASSLVTGLNSYEQYF. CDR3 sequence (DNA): TGCGCCAGCAGCTTGGTAACAGGGCTTAACTCCTACGAGCAGTACTTC.